One and the same sample provided the 25 T cell receptor beta chains below, sequenced in a study of cytomegalovirus exposure and HLA in healthy donors. PCR employed 60 Vbeta and 13 Jbeta primers. Method: immunoSEQ multiplex PCR; TCRdb's copy keeps in-frame clones and lacks some. This sample contains 140,000 to 150,000 clones. The sequencing input was PBMCs. All receptors derive from a male donor in good health and CMV-seronegative.

The chain carries TRBV7-3 and TRBJ2-5; tentative D call: TRBD1 (5 bases). V lost 8 bases and J lost 5, with 15 bases in between. Germline loops: CDR1 SGHTA, CDR2 FQGTGA. This CDR3 comprises 13 residues. The CDR3 DNA reads as TGTGCCAGCGGTCTGGACATTAGGGAGACCCAGTACTTC. Its translation: CASGLDIRETQYF.

The chain has TRBV2 and TRBJ1-5, with 11 bases that match TRBD1. J lost 7 bases, V lost 4 bases, and 6 bases had no gene match. CDR3 size: 15 residues. The germline CDR1 and CDR2 sequences are SNHLY and FYNNEI. CDR3 sequence reads: CASSAGTGGQQPQHF. The CDR3 coding sequence is TGTGCCAGCAGTGCCGGGACAGGGGGTCAACAGCCCCAGCATTTT. Looking up the rest from reference TRBV2 and TRBJ1-5 gives the full variable domain: EPEVTQTPSHQVTQMGQEVILRCVPISNHLYFYWYRQILGQKVEFLVSFYNNEISEKSEIFDDQFSVERPDGSNFTLKIRSTKLEDSAMYFCASSAGTGGQQPQHFGDGTRLSIL.

The J gene is TRBJ1-1, the V gene TRBV18; 7 nucleotides align to TRBD1. The germline V gene encodes CDR1 KGHSH and CDR2 LQKENI. CDR3 length equals 14 residues. V was clipped by 4 bases and J by 4 bases; unmatched bases: 6. CDR3 sequence reads: CASSLRQGGTEAFF. The CDR3, as DNA: TGTGCCAGCTCACTCCGACAGGGCGGCACTGAAGCTTTCTTT. Filled out from reference TRBV18 and TRBJ1-1, the complete variable domain reads NAGVMQNPRHLVRRRGQEARLRCSPMKGHSHVYWYRQLPEEGLKFMVYLQKENIIDESGMPKERFSAEFPKEGPSILRIQQVVRGDSAAYFCASSLRQGGTEAFFGQGTRLTVV.

V usage is TRBV25-1 and J usage is TRBJ2-1; D is perhaps TRBD2 (6 bases). Trimming pared 9 bases from V and 7 bases from J, leaving 13 bases between. The CDR3 has 12 amino acids. Germline V gives CDR1 MGHDK, CDR2 SYGVNS. DNA of the CDR3: TGTGCCAGTACTGTGGGGGGAAATGAGCAGTTCTTC. Translating it yields CASTVGGNEQFF. Complete variable domain (other parts from reference TRBV25-1 and TRBJ2-1): EADIYQTPRYLVIGTGKKITLECSQTMGHDKMYWYQQDPGMELHLIHYSYGVNSTEKGDLSSESTVSRIRTEHFPLTLESARPSHTSQYLCASTVGGNEQFFGPGTRLTVL.

The gene calls are TRBV5-4 and TRBJ2-7; 11 bases agree with TRBD2. The J segment lost 4 bases and the V segment lost 3 bases, leaving 6 bases of the junction unmatched. CDR3 size: 15 residues. Germline V gene data show CDR1 as SGHNT and CDR2 as YYREEE (reference sequence). The CDR3 DNA follows: TGTGCCAGCAGCTCCGAACTAGCGGGAGCTTACGAGCAGTACTTC. It encodes CASSSELAGAYEQYF. Combining the CDR3 with reference TRBV5-4 and TRBJ2-7 gives the whole variable domain ETGVTQSPTHLIKTRGQQVTLRCSSQSGHNTVSWYQQALGQGPQFIFQYYREEENGRGNFPPRFSGLQFPNYSSELNVNALELDDSALYLCASSSELAGAYEQYFGPGTRLTVT.

The rearrangement links TRBV9 to TRBJ2-2; 7 nucleotides agree with TRBD1. This CDR3 spans 15 amino acids. Germline V gene data show CDR1 as SGDLS and CDR2 as YYNGEE. Germline trimming cut 2 bases from V and 1 base from J; bases unmatched to any gene: 2. CDR3 residues: CASSVRTGNTGELFF. The CDR3 DNA reads TGTGCCAGCAGCGTCCGGACAGGGAACACCGGGGAGCTGTTTTTT.

The chain combines TRBV6-1 with TRBJ1-2; D remains unclear. Germline CDR1 reads MNHNS; CDR2 reads SASEGT. V lost 6 bases, J lost 4 bases, and 15 bases lay in between. The CDR3 has 14 residues. Here the CDR3 DNA reads TGTGCCAGCAGGGAGACCTTAATTTCCTATGGCTACACCTTC. Protein product: CASRETLISYGYTF.

J is TRBJ2-7 and V is TRBV19, with 7 bases lining up with TRBD1. CDR1 and CDR2 (germline): LNHDA, SQIVND (reference sequence). This CDR3 is built from 15 residues. After removal of 2 bases from V and 2 bases from J, the junction contained 6 bases not matched to a gene. For the CDR3, the DNA is TGTGCCAGTAGTATAAGGCGGCAGGGGGCCTACGAGCAGTACTTC. Its protein is CASSIRRQGAYEQYF.

V gene TRBV4-2 combines with J gene TRBJ2-7, with D possibly matching TRBD2 (6 bases). The V and J ends lost 0 bases and 3 bases respectively, with 12 bases between them. The CDR3 totals 15 residues. Germline loops: CDR1 LGHNA, CDR2 YNFKEQ. The CDR3 is CASSQDWASVYEQYF. CDR3 sequence (DNA): TGTGCCAGCAGCCAAGATTGGGCTAGCGTCTACGAGCAGTACTTC.

The V gene is TRBV5-1, the J gene TRBJ2-3, with 9 bases identical to TRBD1. Germline V CDR1 and CDR2: SGHRS, YFSETQ. V lost 4 bases, J lost 2 bases, and 5 bases stayed unmatched. This CDR3 spans 15 amino acids. CDR3 nucleotide sequence: TGCGCCAGCAGCCCCGGGACAGGGATCACAGATACGCAGTATTTT. Protein sequence: CASSPGTGITDTQYF.

The V and J genes are TRBV11-3 and TRBJ2-7; a weak D match, TRBD2 (6 bases). Per germline, CDR1 SGHNT and CDR2 YENEEA. This CDR3 has 16 residues. Trimming cost V 1 base and J 2 bases, with 15 bases left between them. The CDR3: CASSLGGLGGAYEQYF. The CDR3 DNA reads TGTGCCAGCAGCTTAGGTGGACTTGGCGGGGCCTACGAGCAGTACTTC.

The V gene is TRBV9, the J gene TRBJ1-1, with D maybe TRBD1 (5 bases). Germline V gives CDR1 SGDLS, CDR2 YYNGEE. V was clipped by 2 bases and J by 1 base, with 12 bases between them. CDR3 length: 15 amino acids. This CDR3 reads CASSVQGRGNTEAFF. The CDR3 DNA is TGTGCCAGCAGCGTGCAAGGAAGGGGGAACACTGAAGCTTTCTTT.

The chain employs TRBV13 and TRBJ1-1; D not certain. Germline loops: CDR1 PRHDT, CDR2 FYEKMQ (reference sequence). The CDR3 spans 13 residues. V was clipped by 0 bases and J by 11 bases, with 13 bases between them. The CDR3 bases are TGTGCCAGCAGCTTAGGCAGGCCTGGGTCGGCTTTCTTT. The encoded protein is CASSLGRPGSAFF.

V is TRBV19 and J is TRBJ1-5; D remains ambiguous. The CDR3 has 14 residues. Per germline, CDR1 LNHDA and CDR2 SQIVND (reference sequence). V was shortened by 7 bases and J by 5 bases, with 15 bases between the two germline ends. The CDR3 DNA reads TGTGCCAGTACATCTGGAGGATTAGATCAGCCCCAGCATTTT. The encoded protein is CASTSGGLDQPQHF.

V and J are TRBV5-4 and TRBJ1-1; 10 positions match TRBD1. Germline V gives CDR1 SGHNT, CDR2 YYREEE (reference sequence). V lost 1 base and J lost 7; bases outside the gene matches: 7. The length of the CDR3 is 15 residues. This CDR3 is CASSLSGTGAIEAFF. The CDR3 DNA reads TGTGCCAGCAGCTTGTCGGGGACAGGGGCGATTGAAGCTTTCTTT.

This chain joins TRBV9 and TRBJ2-1; perhaps TRBD2 as D (6 bases). CDR1 is SGDLS and CDR2 is YYNGEE in the germline V gene. The CDR3 is made up of 15 amino acids. V was cut by 2 bases and J by 6 bases, with 15 bases left in between. CDR3 bases: TGTGCCAGCAGCGTGCGGCTTCTGGGGGGCAATGAGCAGTTCTTC. Translating it yields CASSVRLLGGNEQFF. Filled out from reference TRBV9 and TRBJ2-1, the complete variable domain reads DSGVTQTPKHLITATGQRVTLRCSPRSGDLSVYWYQQSLDQGLQFLIQYYNGEERAKGNILERFSAQQFPDLHSELNLSSLELGDSALYFCASSVRLLGGNEQFFGPGTRLTVL.

The chain employs TRBV7-9 and TRBJ2-2; D may be TRBD1 (5 bases). Trimming left V 5 bases short and J 1 base short, with 14 bases between. The CDR3 is made up of 16 amino acids. The germline V gene has CDR1 SEHNR and CDR2 FQNEAQ (reference sequence). In nucleotides, the CDR3 is TGTGCCAGCAGCCTGCTAGGGGCCCAGAACACCGGGGAGCTGTTTTTT. This encodes CASSLLGAQNTGELFF.

The chain uses TRBV30 and TRBJ1-2; a weak D match, TRBD1 (5 bases). The CDR3 extends over 16 amino acids. Trimming stripped 4 bases from V and 4 bases from J, with 22 bases between. Per the germline V gene, CDR1 is GTSNPN and CDR2 is SVGIG (reference sequence). The CDR3 protein is CAWKRDGGSMGYGYTF. DNA of the CDR3: TGTGCCTGGAAGCGGGACGGCGGCTCTATGGGCTATGGCTACACCTTC.

Worth noting for this clone: This sample also contains other DNA sequences that code for the same CDR3. The V and J genes are TRBV2 and TRBJ2-7; the match to TRBD1 covers 10 bases. This CDR3 has 14 residues. CDR1 is SNHLY and CDR2 is FYNNEI in the germline V gene. Trimming removed 4 bases from V and 4 bases from J; junction bases left unmatched: 4. The CDR3 loop reads CASSVGTGVYEQYF. For the CDR3, the DNA is TGTGCCAGCAGTGTTGGGACAGGGGTTTACGAGCAGTACTTC. Complete variable domain (other parts from reference TRBV2 and TRBJ2-7): EPEVTQTPSHQVTQMGQEVILRCVPISNHLYFYWYRQILGQKVEFLVSFYNNEISEKSEIFDDQFSVERPDGSNFTLKIRSTKLEDSAMYFCASSVGTGVYEQYFGPGTRLTVT.

The chain carries TRBV18 and TRBJ1-5, with 7 bases aligning to TRBD1. The CDR3 totals 15 residues. Germline V CDR1 and CDR2: KGHSH, LQKENI. V was clipped by 4 bases and J by 5 bases; unmatched bases: 8. The CDR3 nucleotides read TGTGCCAGCTCACGGGTTTCAGGGGGAGATCAGCCCCAGCATTTT. The encoded protein is CASSRVSGGDQPQHF.

The V and J genes are TRBV6-5 and TRBJ2-7; TRBD2 matches 7 bases. This CDR3 has 14 amino acids. After removal of 6 bases from V and 5 bases from J, the junction contained 10 bases not matched to a gene. Germline V lookup: CDR1 MNHEY, CDR2 SVGAGI. The CDR3 spells CASRPTGGNNEQYF. As DNA, the CDR3 is TGTGCCAGCAGACCCACCGGGGGGAATAACGAGCAGTACTTC.

The chain employs TRBV6-5 and TRBJ1-2, with 10 bases fitting TRBD1. CDR3 length: 15 residues. Looked up from germline, CDR1 is MNHEY and CDR2 is SVGAGI. V trimming: 6 bases; J trimming: 5 bases; junction bases outside the gene matches: 9. Here the CDR3 DNA reads TGTGCCAGCAGGGACAGGGGGGGCTCTTCTTATGGCTACACCTTC. It yields the protein CASRDRGGSSYGYTF.

This chain joins TRBV30 and TRBJ2-3; 7 nucleotides match TRBD2. Germline CDR1 and CDR2: GTSNPN and SVGIG (reference sequence). V shed 2 bases and J 3 bases; nucleotides not matched to a gene: 5. The CDR3 is 14 residues long. CDR3 bases: TGTGCCTGGAGTCAGAGGGAGGGAACAGATACGCAGTATTTT. This gives the protein CAWSQREGTDTQYF.

The genes are TRBV5-1 and TRBJ2-7, with 11 bases matching TRBD1. The germline CDR1 and CDR2 sequences are SGHRS and YFSETQ. The CDR3 loop spans 14 amino acids. V was pared by 4 bases and J by 4 bases, with 4 bases of the junction left unmatched. The CDR3 protein is CASSPGTGGYEQYF. CDR3 DNA: TGCGCCAGCAGCCCCGGGACAGGGGGTTACGAGCAGTACTTC. The full variable domain, in which reference TRBV5-1 and TRBJ2-7 provide the parts outside the CDR3, is KAGVTQTPRYLIKTRGQQVTLSCSPISGHRSVSWYQQTPGQGLQFLFEYFSETQRNKGNFPGRFSGRQFSNSRSEMNVSTLELGDSALYLCASSPGTGGYEQYFGPGTRLTVT.

The gene calls are TRBV11-2 and TRBJ2-2, with D maybe TRBD1 (5 bases). This CDR3 region has 15 residues. The V gene lost 4 bases and the J gene lost 2 bases, with 11 bases spanning the gap. The V gene's germline CDR1 is SGHAT and CDR2 FQNNGV. This CDR3 is CASSYSGLNTGELFF. In DNA, the CDR3 is TGTGCCAGCAGCTATTCAGGGTTAAACACCGGGGAGCTGTTTTTT.